The 7 T cell receptor beta chains given below trace back to one sample, sequenced in a study of blood T cells in healthy people across ages. A second about 6 to 12 cycle PCR used barcoded and J-beta primers. TCRdb used MiXCR to reprocess the 5' RACE reads, holding one entry per CDR3 protein. This table has more than 800,000 distinct CDR3 sequences, 45% appearing once. The sample comprised blood. The source is a woman aged 60-70 years in good health.

This clonotype came up a few times. This chain uses TRBV29-1 with TRBJ2-1; 8 positions agree with TRBD2. Germline values: CDR1 SQVTM, CDR2 ANQGSEA. CDR3 length: 13 residues. Trimming took 8 bases from V and 7 from J; bases not matched to a gene: 10. The CDR3 nucleotides are TGCAGCCCCATAGGATCGGGAGGGAATGAGCAGTTCTTC. Amino acids: CSPIGSGGNEQFF.

This clonotype was detected many times. The chain links TRBV7-2 to TRBJ2-7, with TRBD2 matching over 7 bases. Germline assignment: CDR1 SGHTA and CDR2 FQGNSA. Trimming removed 2 bases from V and 5 bases from J; junction bases left unmatched: 6. CDR3 length: 14 amino acids. DNA for the CDR3: TGTGCCAGCAGCTTATCGGGGGGTCCTAACGAGCAGTACTTC. Translating it yields CASSLSGGPNEQYF.

This clonotype was seen more than once but under ten times. The chain is built from TRBV20-1 and TRBJ2-5, with 10 bases identical to TRBD2. The CDR3 has 14 amino acids. After removal of 8 bases from V and 11 bases from J, the junction contained 17 bases not matched to a gene. Germline CDR1 is DFQATT and CDR2 is SNEGSKA (reference sequence). Here the CDR3 reads CSSIGASGGGEQYF. Here the CDR3 DNA reads TGCAGTTCAATTGGAGCTAGCGGGGGCGGTGAGCAGTACTTC.

This clonotype showed up just once. As DNA, the CDR3 is TGTGCCAGCGCACAGGGTTTTAGCTCCTACGAGCAGTACTTC. Its protein product is CASAQGFSSYEQYF. The V and J genes are TRBV6-1 and TRBJ2-7; possibly TRBD1 for D (6 bases). CDR1 MNHNS and CDR2 SASEGT come from the germline V gene. Trimming left V 8 bases short and J 0 bases short, with 14 bases between. The CDR3 has 14 amino acids.

The chain couples TRBV7-6 to TRBJ2-5, with 11 bases that match TRBD1. The last part of the DNA fits TRBJ2-4 better; the J call may be wrong. This CDR3 spans 16 amino acids. Germline values: CDR1 SGHVS, CDR2 FNYEAQ. CDR3 nucleotide sequence: TGTGCCAGCAGCTTGGACAGGGGGCCCTCGGGAAACATTCAGTACTTC. Translated, it gives CASSLDRGPSGNIQYF.

The chain has TRBV12-5 and TRBJ2-7; D is uncertain. The tail of the sequence fits TRBJ2-5 better, so the J call may be wrong. This CDR3 is built from 12 residues. Germline CDR1 and CDR2: LGHNT and FRNRAP. CDR3 bases: TGTGCTAGTGGTTTGGTCGGAGAGACCCAGTACTTC. Translated: CASGLVGETQYF.

This clonotype occurred a few times. This sequence joins TRBV7-2 and TRBJ2-7, with 7 nucleotides matching TRBD2. V lost 2 bases and J lost 7; bases outside the gene matches: 20. The germline gives CDR1 SGHTA, CDR2 FQGNSA. The CDR3 contains 18 residues. The CDR3 nucleotides are TGTGCCAGCAGCTTACGTACGGGAGAAGCGGGACTCAAGGGGGAGCAGTACTTC. As protein: CASSLRTGEAGLKGEQYF.